These 3 T cell receptor beta chains were sequenced from one sample in a study of OX40 agonist ivuxolimab in advanced cancers. Profiled with immunoSEQ multiplex PCR; TCRdb holds only in-frame clones, not every one. The table records roughly 120,000 clones, 80% to 90% of them present only once. The specimen comprised CD4+ or CD8+ T cells sorted from blood, sampled in a trial of the OX40 agonist ivuxolimab. The receptors shown here come from an adult with an advanced solid tumor such as melanoma, head and neck, liver or kidney cancer.

The rearrangement joins TRBV4-3 to TRBJ2-5; D ambiguous. Trimming took 4 bases from V and 0 from J, leaving 12 bases between them. Germline V gene sequence: CDR1 LGHNA, CDR2 YSLEER. This CDR3 contains 15 residues. CDR3 loop: CASSPYVGYQETQYF. The CDR3 DNA reads as TGCGCCAGCAGCCCTTATGTGGGGTACCAAGAGACCCAGTACTTC.

This chain joins TRBV10-3 and TRBJ2-6; D not certain. Germline-derived CDR1 and CDR2 are ENHRY and SYGVKD. This CDR3 region has 15 residues. V gave up 2 bases and J gave up 2 bases, with 7 bases separating them. The CDR3 nucleotides read TGTGCCATCAGTGAGGGGCAGGCTGGGGCCAACGTCCTGACTTTC. It encodes CAISEGQAGANVLTF.

This sequence joins TRBV5-4 and TRBJ1-2, with a weak D call TRBD1 (5 bases). The CDR3 runs 14 residues. Germline CDR1 is SGHNT and CDR2 is YYREEE (reference sequence). The ends were cut back, 0 bases at V and 8 bases at J, with 14 bases in the middle. The CDR3 loop reads CASSLESGMYGYTF. The CDR3, as DNA: TGTGCCAGCAGCTTGGAGTCAGGGATGTACGGCTACACCTTC.